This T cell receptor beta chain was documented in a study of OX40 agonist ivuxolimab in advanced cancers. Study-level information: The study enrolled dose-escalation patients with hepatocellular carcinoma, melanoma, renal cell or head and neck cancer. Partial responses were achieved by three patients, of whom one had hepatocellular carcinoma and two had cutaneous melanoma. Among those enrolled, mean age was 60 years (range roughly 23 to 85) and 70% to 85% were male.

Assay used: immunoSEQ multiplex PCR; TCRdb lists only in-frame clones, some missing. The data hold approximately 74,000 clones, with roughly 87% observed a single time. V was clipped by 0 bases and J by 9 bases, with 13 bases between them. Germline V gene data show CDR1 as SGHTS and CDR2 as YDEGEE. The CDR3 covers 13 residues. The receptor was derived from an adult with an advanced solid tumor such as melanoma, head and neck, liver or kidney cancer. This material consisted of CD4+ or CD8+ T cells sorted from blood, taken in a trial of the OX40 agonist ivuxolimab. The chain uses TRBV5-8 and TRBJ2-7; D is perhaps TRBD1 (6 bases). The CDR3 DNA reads TGTGCCAGCAGCTTGGCCCAGGGGAATGGGCAGTACTTC. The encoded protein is CASSLAQGNGQYF.